This TCR beta chain derives from a study of identical twins. Germline V lookup: CDR1 SGHTA, CDR2 FQGNSA. V lost 5 bases to trimming and J lost 4 bases; unmatched junction nucleotides: 11. The CDR3 loop spans 16 amino acids. TCRdb processed the 5' RACE reads anew with MiXCR; each CDR3 protein has one entry. The sample lists 1.5 million to 2 million distinct CDR3 sequences, 25% to 35% occurring once. This TCR was sampled from a newborn girl in good health. The gene calls are TRBV7-2 and TRBJ1-1; TRBD1 agrees at 9 bases. The sequencing input was cord blood. CDR3 coding DNA: TGTGCCAGCAGCCCATATCTGGGACAGGGAGGCACTGAAGCTTTCTTT. This translates into CASSPYLGQGGTEAFF.